These 4 T cell receptor beta chains share one sample of origin, sequenced in a study of PD-1 blockade in classical Hodgkin lymphoma (dated by TCRdb to the early 2020s). In light of the paper, this sample's time point label describes: cycle 4 day 1 (C4D1), after 6 weeks of nivolumab. Every trial patient had relapsed following autologous stem cell transplantation, and prior brentuximab vedotin exposure was what differed among cohorts A, B and C. Libraries were made using the immunoSEQ multiplex PCR assay. As stored in TCRdb, this immuneACCESS dataset retains in-frame rearrangements with V and J assigned. A fraction of the clones does not appear; measured against another copy, unresolved V genes explain less than half of the discrepancy, and the remainder lacks a known reason. The sample has some 100,000 clones on record, just over 90% of them singletons. The ten largest clones represent less than 2% of the sample.

Sequenced material: peripheral blood mononuclear cells (PBMCs), taken before the fourth cycle of nivolumab. The origin of the receptors is a human donor with classical Hodgkin lymphoma.

The chain has TRBV6-5 and TRBJ1-1; 8 positions agree with TRBD1. The length of the CDR3 is 16 residues. In germline, CDR1 is MNHEY, CDR2 SVGAGI. J lost 5 bases, V lost 1 base, and 9 bases had no gene match. The CDR3 coding sequence is TGTGCCAGCAGTTACTGGGCAGGGGGCGAAGGTACTGAAGCTTTCTTT. Its translation is CASSYWAGGEGTEAFF.

CDR3 bases: TGTGCCAGCAGCTTGGCAGCAGCCTCGAACACTGAAGCTTTCTTT. This translates into CASSLAAASNTEAFF. This rearrangement joins TRBV5-5 to TRBJ1-1; the D is unclear. V dropped 0 bases and J dropped 1 base, with 10 bases sitting between them. This CDR3 has 15 residues. Germline V lookup: CDR1 SGHKS, CDR2 YYEKEE (reference sequence). Using reference TRBV5-5 and TRBJ1-1 for the parts outside the CDR3, the full variable domain is DAGVTQSPTHLIKTRGQQVTLRCSPISGHKSVSWYQQVLGQGPQFIFQYYEKEERGRGNFPDRFSARQFPNYSSELNVNALLLGDSALYLCASSLAAASNTEAFFGQGTRLTVV.

This sequence joins TRBV2 and TRBJ2-1, with 7 bases aligning to TRBD2. This CDR3 comprises 14 residues. The V segment lost 4 bases and the J segment 9 bases; nucleotides outside the gene matches: 9. CDR1 is SNHLY, CDR2 FYNNEI, per germline. The chain's CDR3 is CASSAGGSGGEQFF. The CDR3 bases are TGTGCCAGCAGTGCGGGAGGCTCGGGGGGTGAGCAGTTCTTC.

J is TRBJ2-5 and V is TRBV5-1; TRBD2 is a possible D gene (5 bases). This CDR3 comprises 17 residues. Germline V gives CDR1 SGHRS, CDR2 YFSETQ. Trimming removed 0 bases at V and 2 bases at J, with 17 bases between. CDR3 region: CASSLGVGVPQQETQYF. CDR3 in DNA: TGCGCCAGCAGCTTGGGTGTCGGGGTCCCTCAGCAAGAGACCCAGTACTTC. The variable domain in full, completed from reference TRBV5-1 and TRBJ2-5, reads KAGVTQTPRYLIKTRGQQVTLSCSPISGHRSVSWYQQTPGQGLQFLFEYFSETQRNKGNFPGRFSGRQFSNSRSEMNVSTLELGDSALYLCASSLGVGVPQQETQYFGPGTRLLVL.